This TCR beta chain was found in a study of post-analysis software for immune sequencing data (dated by TCRdb to 2014 to 2015). Concerning the study at large: The recorded disease courses included relapsing-remitting, secondary progressive and progressive-relapsing multiple sclerosis, and some patients had no subtype annotation. The multiple sclerosis patient repertoires were compared with under 13 previously published healthy control repertoires from donors aged about 6 to 26 years. A subset of samples was prepared in parallel using single-end sample barcoding, then pooled and co-amplified after Illumina adapter ligation.

Receptor libraries were prepared by PCR. Sequencing relied on an Illumina HiSeq 2500. To reduce PCR and sequencing biases, unique molecular identifiers were built into the TCR beta cDNA libraries. Approximately 500,000 cDNA molecules were obtained per 1 to 10 million input T cells, so each molecule approximated one T cell. The same protocol used for the earlier healthy control dataset was applied to prepare and sequence the patient libraries. Samples belonging to the same batch were prepared together, multiplexed and sequenced on a shared HiSeq lane. Concerning the study's data processing: MIGEC handled the raw barcoded reads, throwing out single-read molecular identifier groups before consensus assembly and CDR3 extraction. Clonotype tables were post-analysed with VDJtools, and diversity was normalized by down-sampling all datasets to the smallest sample size. To correct batch-related cross-sample contamination, repertoire overlap clustering matched CDR3 amino acid sequences but not nucleotide sequences. TCRdb's own reprocessing of the public reads used fastp at Q25 and MiXCR and kept productive beta chains. Each entry merges the rows of one CDR3 protein and shows their most common DNA and genes. The V and J calls come from TCRdb's annotation, not from the publication. Here the sample has under 650,000 distinct CDR3 sequences; roughly 47% occur a single time. The ten largest account for 1.7% of the sample.

According to the germline V gene, CDR1 reads MNHEY and CDR2 reads SVGAGI. Its CDR3 holds 15 amino acids, cysteine through phenylalanine. Only CDR3 DNA remains: 45 bases, in frame from the first base. The V end gives up 5 bases and the J end 4 bases, leaving 10 bases in the junction not matched to a gene. This clonotype was observed a handful of times. Its binding antigen is unknown. No quality values exist for individual bases; no much larger clone is one base distant. What the work shows at the level of the full study, not this receptor alone: Patients showed significantly higher frequencies than controls for about 5 TRBV segments, among them TRBV5-6, TRBV5-1 and TRBV20-1. The multiple sclerosis patient group was slightly younger than the control group. Direct clustering with F measure showed strong co-clustering of samples prepared in the same batch, prompting a batch-effect correction. Significantly lower normalized Chao1 diversity was found in multiple sclerosis patients than in controls, suggesting substantial peripheral T-cell clonal expansion.

To demonstrate the VDJtools post-analysis software, the study profiled TCR beta repertoires from the peripheral blood of about 13 young patients with multiple sclerosis. The multiple sclerosis patients were children and adolescents ranging in age from roughly 6 to 15 years. Recombination connected TRBV6-5 to TRBJ1-2; 7 bases in the junction line up with TRBD1. The specimen was blood. This receptor was obtained from a girl aged 5-17 years with multiple sclerosis. The CDR3 in this case is CASSGERQGPYGYTF. The nucleotide sequence is TGTGCCAGCAGTGGGGAGAGACAGGGCCCCTATGGCTACACCTTC.